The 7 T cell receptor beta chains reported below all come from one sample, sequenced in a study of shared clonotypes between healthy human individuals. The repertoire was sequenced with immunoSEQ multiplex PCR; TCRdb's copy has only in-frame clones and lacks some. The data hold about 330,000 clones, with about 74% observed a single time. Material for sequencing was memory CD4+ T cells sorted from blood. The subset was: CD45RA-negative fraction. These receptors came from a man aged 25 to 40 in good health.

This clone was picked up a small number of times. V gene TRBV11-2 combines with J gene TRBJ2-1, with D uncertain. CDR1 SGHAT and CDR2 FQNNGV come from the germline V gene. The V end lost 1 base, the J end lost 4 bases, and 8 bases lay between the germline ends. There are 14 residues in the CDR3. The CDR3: CASSLALLYNEQFF. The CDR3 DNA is TGTGCCAGCAGCTTAGCACTCCTATACAATGAGCAGTTCTTC.

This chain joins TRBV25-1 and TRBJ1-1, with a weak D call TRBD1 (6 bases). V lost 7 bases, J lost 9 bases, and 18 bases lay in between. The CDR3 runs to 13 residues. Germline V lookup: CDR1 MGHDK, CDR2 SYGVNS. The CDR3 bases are TGTGCCAGCACCCGACCGGGGGGGGACAAAGCTTTCTTT. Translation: CASTRPGGDKAFF. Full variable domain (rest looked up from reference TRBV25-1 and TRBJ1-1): EADIYQTPRYLVIGTGKKITLECSQTMGHDKMYWYQQDPGMELHLIHYSYGVNSTEKGDLSSESTVSRIRTEHFPLTLESARPSHTSQYLCASTRPGGDKAFFGQGTRLTVV.

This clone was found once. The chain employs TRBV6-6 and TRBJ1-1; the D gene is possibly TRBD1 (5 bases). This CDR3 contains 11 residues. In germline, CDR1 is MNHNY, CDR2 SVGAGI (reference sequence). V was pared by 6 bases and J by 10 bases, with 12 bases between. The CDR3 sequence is CASSQGLGAFF. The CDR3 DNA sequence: TGTGCCAGCAGCCAGGGACTTGGAGCTTTCTTT.

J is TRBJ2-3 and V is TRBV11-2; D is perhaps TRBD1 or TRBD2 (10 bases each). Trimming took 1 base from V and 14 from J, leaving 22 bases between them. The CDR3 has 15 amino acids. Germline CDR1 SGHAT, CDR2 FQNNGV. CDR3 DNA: TGTGCCAGCAGCTTAGGACAGGGGGCACTAGCGGGAATGTATTTT. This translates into CASSLGQGALAGMYF.

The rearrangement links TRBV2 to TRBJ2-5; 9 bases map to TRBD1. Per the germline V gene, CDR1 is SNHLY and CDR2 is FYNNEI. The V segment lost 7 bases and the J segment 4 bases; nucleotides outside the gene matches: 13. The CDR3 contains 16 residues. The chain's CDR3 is CASTRGTGNRGETQYF. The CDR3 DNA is TGTGCCAGCACCCGAGGGACAGGGAACAGGGGAGAGACCCAGTACTTC.

CDR3 sequence reads: CASSPTASRDTEAFF. DNA for the CDR3: TGTGCCAGCTCACCAACGGCAAGTCGGGACACTGAAGCTTTCTTT. The J gene is TRBJ1-1, the V gene TRBV18; the D is unclear. V lost 2 bases, J lost 3 bases, and 13 bases lay in between. This CDR3 is built from 15 residues. The germline V gene encodes CDR1 KGHSH and CDR2 LQKENI. The whole variable domain, filled in from reference TRBV18 and TRBJ1-1, reads NAGVMQNPRHLVRRRGQEARLRCSPMKGHSHVYWYRQLPEEGLKFMVYLQKENIIDESGMPKERFSAEFPKEGPSILRIQQVVRGDSAAYFCASSPTASRDTEAFFGQGTRLTVV.

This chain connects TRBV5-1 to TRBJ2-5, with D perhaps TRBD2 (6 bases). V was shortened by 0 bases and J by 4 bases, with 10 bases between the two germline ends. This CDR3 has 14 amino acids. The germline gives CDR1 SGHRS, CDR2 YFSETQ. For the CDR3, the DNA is TGCGCCAGCAGCTTGGCGGGAGTGCGAGAGACCCAGTACTTC. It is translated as CASSLAGVRETQYF.